This T cell receptor beta chain was captured in a study of tumor-infiltrating lymphocytes in localized non-small cell lung cancer. General study results and limits: Immunotypes IM1 and IM2 had similar TCR-derived T-cell fractions.

The CDR3 loop spans 14 amino acids. Germline-derived CDR1 and CDR2 are MNHEY and SMNVEV (reference sequence). The V and J ends lost 5 bases and 6 bases, in that order; junction bases with no gene match: 3. A word on this clone: The antigen remains unidentified.

Sequencing was performed with immunoSEQ multiplex PCR; in TCRdb, only in-frame clones are kept and a portion is missing. This table holds fewer than 7,500 clones, around 60% found once. The sequenced sample consisted of lung tumor tissue. The V call is TRBV27, the J call TRBJ2-3; 12 positions agree with TRBD2. The TCR comes from a human donor with non-small cell lung cancer. The CDR3 reads CASSRLAGGDTQYF. The CDR3 nucleotides read TGTGCCAGCAGTCGCCTAGCGGGAGGGGATACGCAGTATTTT.